This T cell receptor beta chain is from a study of blood T cell repertoires in COVID-19. Study-wide background: Material from acute and convalescent COVID-19 was sourced from the United States, Italy and Spain. PBMCs, B-cell-depleted T cells, or T cells provided the cDNA or gDNA that made up the material.

The V gene lost 10 bases and the J gene lost 1 base, with 13 bases spanning the gap. CDR1 and CDR2 from the germline V gene are SNHLY and FYNNEI. The CDR3 runs 13 residues. As handled by the study authors: It was from reference gene primer amplification that nucleated cell counts were estimated. Profiled with immunoSEQ multiplex PCR; TCRdb holds only in-frame clones, not every one. The V and J calls and clone size were taken over from that table, and D and trimming were inferred from the DNA. The data show 85,000 to 130,000 clones, 71% seen once. This clone is categorized as medium-sized. Sequenced: peripheral blood. This TCR derives from a human donor with acute or convalescent COVID-19. The donor label of this sample is uncertain. The chain joins TRBV2 to TRBJ1-1; D ambiguous. The CDR3: CATTSGENTEAFF. CDR3 in DNA: TGTGCCACCACCTCAGGCGAGAACACTGAAGCTTTCTTT.